Given below is one T cell receptor beta chain in context. Its specific antigen is unknown. No much larger clone exists at a distance of one base, and base qualities are not known. The data belong to a study of blood T cell repertoires in COVID-19 (dated by TCRdb to 2019 to 2021). With respect to the entire study: Collaborator samples came from the United States, Italy and Spain and covered acute and convalescent phases of COVID-19. The prospective study material was composed of cDNA or gDNA derived from T cells, B-cell-depleted T cells, or PBMCs. Deeply sampled blood TCRbeta repertoires from subjects exposed to, actively infected with, or recovered from COVID-19 were included in the dataset. The repertoires were released in a freely available public database meant as a resource for research on the immune response to SARS-CoV-2. The samples were drawn from two sources: the first 160 participants of the ongoing ImmuneRACE study, and about 1,300 subjects contributed by 6 global collaborators. Sample metadata almost always included a de-identified subject ID, COVID-19 status, age in years and sex. Where HLA class I and class II types were available, the types were taken from metadata supplied by the sample provider, not from assay-based typing. Overall results and qualifications from the work: The quantity of clinical and demographic metadata differed by source and by participant and was supplied without curation.

In the germline V gene (reference sequence), CDR1 corresponds to SGHKS and CDR2 to YYEKEE. Cut back by 10 bases and 6 bases, the V and J ends lie 24 bases apart. The CDR3 goes from the cysteine to the phenylalanine over 15 residues. CDR3 DNA is the only sequence kept; it has 45 bases, read in frame from the first base. Participants in the prospective study were enrolled through a virtual design, were aged roughly 18 to 90 years, and lived in 24 United States geographic areas. Cohort assignment in the prospective study relied on participant-reported clinical history from a screening survey and a study questionnaire. For ImmuneRACE Cohort 3, a participant was defined as recovered based on two consecutive negative NP/OP PCR tests, clearance by a healthcare professional, or resolution of symptoms. In the prospective study, mobile phlebotomists collected whole blood, serum and a nasopharyngeal or oropharyngeal swab from each participant. Additional blood draws and questionnaires over an approximately two-month period could optionally be provided by prospective study participants. Before DNA extraction, blood samples from the prospective study were shipped at room temperature or frozen.

TCRbeta CDR3 regions were amplified from genomic DNA by means of the immunoSEQ Assay, a bias-controlled multiplex PCR. In the authors' own workflow: Nucleated cell counts per sample were estimated from amplification of reference gene primers within the assay. Sequence reads were collapsed and filtered to measure the absolute abundance of every unique TCRbeta CDR3 rearrangement. For each sample, productive Simpson clonality was calculated as the square root of Simpson's diversity index across productive rearrangements. TCRdb took over this immuneACCESS table, retaining in-frame rearrangements with V and J assigned. Such tables are incomplete; in checked studies, under half of the missing clones stem from an unresolved V gene, and the remainder is unexplained. Clone size and the V and J calls come from that table; the DNA yielded D and trimming. Across this sample there are about 400,000 clones, with 80% to 90% seen only once. The top ten constitute roughly 10% of the sample.

Sequencing input: PBMCs or T cells enriched from blood (not recorded which). The receptor was isolated from a woman aged 45-59 years who had recovered from COVID-19. The rearrangement joined TRBV5-5 to TRBJ2-3, with a weak D call of TRBD2 (6 bases match). The nucleotide sequence reads as follows: TGTGCCGGCCAAGAGGGCGGGGCCCCGAGGGATACGCAGTATTTT. The translation is CAGQEGGAPRDTQYF.